The T cell receptor (beta chain) under discussion was sequenced for a study of blood T cell repertoires in COVID-19. Study in general: Material from acute and convalescent COVID-19 was sourced from the United States, Italy and Spain. From T cells, B-cell-depleted T cells, or PBMCs came the material, which was cDNA or gDNA.

The protocol was immunoSEQ multiplex PCR, while the TCRdb copy is restricted to in-frame clones and leaves out a portion. The table records about 250,000 clones, around 88% of them present only once. Enrollment of patients from Seattle took place during active infection, with longitudinal follow-up. The germline V gene has CDR1 MNHNY and CDR2 SVGAGI (reference sequence). V dropped 5 bases and J dropped 1; count of bases not matched to a gene: 7. This CDR3 is 15 amino acids long. Sequencing was done on a sample of peripheral blood. This sequence joins TRBV6-6 and TRBJ1-1; 7 bases are a match to TRBD1. The receptor comes from a young woman with COVID-19, enrolled during active disease. The CDR3 nucleotides read TGTGCCAGCAGTCGACAAGGGGGCCCGAACACTGAAGCTTTCTTT. This sequence encodes CASSRQGGPNTEAFF.